What follows are 3 T cell receptor beta chains derived from one specimen sequenced in a study of blood T cell repertoires in COVID-19. Sequenced by immunoSEQ multiplex PCR; TCRdb stores in-frame clones only, minus some. The sample has roughly 5,700 clones, approximately 84% seen once. The sample taken for sequencing was peripheral blood. These receptors came from a human donor in a cohort sampled during active COVID-19.

The V gene is TRBV19, the J gene TRBJ1-2, with TRBD1 identical over 8 bases. CDR1 and CDR2 (germline): LNHDA, SQIVND (reference sequence). Trimming at V came to 10 bases and at J to 4 bases, leaving 11 bases not matched to a gene. This CDR3 contains 14 residues. DNA of the CDR3: TGTGCCACCTCACCCCGGACAGGGACCTATGGCTACACCTTC. It translates to CATSPRTGTYGYTF. Full variable domain (remainder filled in from reference TRBV19 and TRBJ1-2): DGGITQSPKYLFRKEGQNVTLSCEQNLNHDAMYWYRQDPGQGLRLIYYSQIVNDFQKGDIAEGYSVSREKKESFPLTVTSAQKNPTAFYLCATSPRTGTYGYTFGSGTRLTVV.

J is TRBJ2-7 and V is TRBV7-8, with D possibly being TRBD2 (5 bases). This CDR3 spans 15 amino acids. Trimming removed 3 bases from V and 2 bases from J, with 14 bases in between. Germline V gene lookup returns CDR1 SGHVS and CDR2 FQNEAQ. The CDR3 sequence is CASSFRRAGTYEQYF. The CDR3 coding sequence is TGTGCCAGCAGCTTCCGGCGGGCTGGGACCTACGAGCAGTACTTC.

This rearrangement joins TRBV5-4 to TRBJ2-3; the match to TRBD2 covers 8 bases. Germline lookup yields CDR1 SGHNT and CDR2 YYREEE (reference sequence). V was pared by 0 bases and J by 7 bases, with 4 bases of the junction left unmatched. This CDR3 is built from 14 residues. The CDR3 nucleotides read TGTGCCAGCAGCTTGGAGGGCGGGGGGAATACGCAGTATTTT. The encoded protein is CASSLEGGGNTQYF.